This TCR beta chain was sequenced for a study of cytomegalovirus exposure and HLA in healthy donors. Study details: Unique TCR beta sequences numbering some 120 million came from some 200 million T cells in an earlier analysis. Samples from HLA-typed donors yielded about 85 million unique TCRs in an early data release. Whole-study findings and limits: Sequencing probably produced one cluster of sequence variants that were highly shared.

A remark on this clone: Its cognate antigen is unknown.

Germline V lookup: CDR1 MNHNY, CDR2 SVGAGI (reference sequence). V was pared by 5 bases and J by 0 bases, with 8 bases between. This CDR3 is built from 14 residues. The PCR employed 60 Vbeta primers together with 13 Jbeta primers. Generated by immunoSEQ multiplex PCR, the TCRdb table keeps only in-frame clones and is missing some. This table holds about 170,000 clones, approximately 85% found once. The receptor was derived from a man younger than 45 in good health and CMV-seropositive. The chain joins TRBV6-6 to TRBJ2-1; no firm D call. The sample consisted of PBMCs. Written as DNA, the CDR3 is TGTGCCAGCAGTCGCGGCAACTCCTACAATGAGCAGTTCTTC. It is translated as CASSRGNSYNEQFF.